This TCR beta chain was observed in a study of Graves' ophthalmopathy and Graves' hyperthyroidism. The CDR3 consists of 13 residues. Germline lookup yields CDR1 MNHNS and CDR2 SASEGT. V shed 5 bases and J 4 bases; nucleotides not matched to a gene: 4. Amplified material comprised TCR beta CDR3 regions derived from RNA transcripts. RT-PCR with HTBI primers came first, then second-round multiplex PCR. TCRdb re-derived calls from the multiplex PCR reads in MiXCR, one entry per CDR3 protein. There are about 380,000 distinct CDR3 sequences in the sample; roughly 15% occur only once, and 5.5% to 8% lies in the top ten. This clonotype has a handful of counts.

This chain links TRBV6-1 with TRBJ2-5, with 7 bases matching TRBD1. The receptor's source is a woman between 18 and 29 years old with stable Graves' hyperthyroidism. The sample taken for sequencing was peripheral blood. CDR3 region: CASSTQGRETQYF. The CDR3 DNA sequence: TGTGCCAGCAGTACACAGGGGCGAGAGACCCAGTACTTC.